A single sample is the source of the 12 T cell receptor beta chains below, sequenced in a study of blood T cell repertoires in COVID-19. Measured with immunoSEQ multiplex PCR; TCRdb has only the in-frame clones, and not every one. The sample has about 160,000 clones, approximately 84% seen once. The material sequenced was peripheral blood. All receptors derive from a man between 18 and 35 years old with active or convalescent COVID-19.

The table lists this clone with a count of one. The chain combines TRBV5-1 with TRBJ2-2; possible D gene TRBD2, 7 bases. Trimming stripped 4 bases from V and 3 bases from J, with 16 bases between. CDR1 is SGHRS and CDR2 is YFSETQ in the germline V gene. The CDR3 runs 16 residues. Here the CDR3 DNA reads TGCGCCAGCAGCACCTCGGGGGGCGGTTACACCGGGGAGCTGTTTTTT. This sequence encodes CASSTSGGGYTGELFF.

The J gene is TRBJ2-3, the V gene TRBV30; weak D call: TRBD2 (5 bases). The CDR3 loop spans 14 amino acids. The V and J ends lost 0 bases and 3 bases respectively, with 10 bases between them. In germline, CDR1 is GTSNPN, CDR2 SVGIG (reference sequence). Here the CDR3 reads CAWSVPSLTDTQYF. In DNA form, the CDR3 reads TGTGCCTGGAGTGTACCTAGCCTGACAGATACGCAGTATTTT.

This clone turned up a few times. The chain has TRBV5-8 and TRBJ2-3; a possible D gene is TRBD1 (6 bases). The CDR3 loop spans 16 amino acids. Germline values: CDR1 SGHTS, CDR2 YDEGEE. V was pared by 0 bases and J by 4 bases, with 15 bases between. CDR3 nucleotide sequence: TGTGCCAGCAGCTTGGAACACCCAGAGGGGGCAGATACGCAGTATTTT. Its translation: CASSLEHPEGADTQYF.

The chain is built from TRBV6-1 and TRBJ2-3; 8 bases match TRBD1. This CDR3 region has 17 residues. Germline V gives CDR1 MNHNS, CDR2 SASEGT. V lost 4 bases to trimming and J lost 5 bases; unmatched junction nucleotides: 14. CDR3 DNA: TGTGCCAGCAGTGGGGGTCGCAGGGGGCGCATTTTAGATACGCAGTATTTT. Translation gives CASSGGRRGRILDTQYF.

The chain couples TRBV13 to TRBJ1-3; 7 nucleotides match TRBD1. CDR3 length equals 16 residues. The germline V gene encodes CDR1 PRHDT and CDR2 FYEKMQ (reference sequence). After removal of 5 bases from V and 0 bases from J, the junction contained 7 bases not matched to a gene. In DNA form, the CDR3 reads TGTGCCAGCAGCGGGCGGGACAGCTTCTCTGGAAACACCATATATTTT. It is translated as CASSGRDSFSGNTIYF.

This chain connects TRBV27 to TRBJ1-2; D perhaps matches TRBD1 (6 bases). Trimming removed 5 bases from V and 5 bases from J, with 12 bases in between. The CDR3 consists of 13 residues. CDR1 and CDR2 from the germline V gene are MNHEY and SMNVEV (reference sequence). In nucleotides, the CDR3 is TGTGCCAGCAGTGAAATACAGGGTTATGGCTACACCTTC. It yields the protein CASSEIQGYGYTF.

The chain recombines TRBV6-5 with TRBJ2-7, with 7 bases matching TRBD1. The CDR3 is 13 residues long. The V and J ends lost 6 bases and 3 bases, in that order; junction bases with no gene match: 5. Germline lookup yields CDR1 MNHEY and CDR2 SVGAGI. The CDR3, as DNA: TGTGCCAGCAGAAGACAGGGCGGCTACGAGCAGTACTTC. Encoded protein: CASRRQGGYEQYF.

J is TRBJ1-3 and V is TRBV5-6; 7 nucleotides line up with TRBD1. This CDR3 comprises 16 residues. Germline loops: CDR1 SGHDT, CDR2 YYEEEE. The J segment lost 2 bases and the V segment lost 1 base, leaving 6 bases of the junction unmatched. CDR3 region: CASSLTDRATGNTIYF. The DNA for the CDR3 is TGTGCCAGCAGCTTGACTGACAGGGCGACTGGAAACACCATATATTTT.

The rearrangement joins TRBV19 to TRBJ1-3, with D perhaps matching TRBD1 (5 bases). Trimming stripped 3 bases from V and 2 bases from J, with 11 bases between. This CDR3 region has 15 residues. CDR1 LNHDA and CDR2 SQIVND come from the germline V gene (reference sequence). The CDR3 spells CASSISQGTGNTIYF. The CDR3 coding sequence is TGTGCCAGTAGTATCTCCCAGGGAACTGGAAACACCATATATTTT. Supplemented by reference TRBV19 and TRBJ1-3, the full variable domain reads DGGITQSPKYLFRKEGQNVTLSCEQNLNHDAMYWYRQDPGQGLRLIYYSQIVNDFQKGDIAEGYSVSREKKESFPLTVTSAQKNPTAFYLCASSISQGTGNTIYFGEGSWLTVV.

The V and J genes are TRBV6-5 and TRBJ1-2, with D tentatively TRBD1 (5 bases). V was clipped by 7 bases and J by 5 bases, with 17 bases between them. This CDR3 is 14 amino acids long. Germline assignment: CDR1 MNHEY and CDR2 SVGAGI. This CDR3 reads CASTQGEGPYGYTF. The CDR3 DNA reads TGTGCCAGCACCCAAGGGGAGGGGCCGTATGGCTACACCTTC.

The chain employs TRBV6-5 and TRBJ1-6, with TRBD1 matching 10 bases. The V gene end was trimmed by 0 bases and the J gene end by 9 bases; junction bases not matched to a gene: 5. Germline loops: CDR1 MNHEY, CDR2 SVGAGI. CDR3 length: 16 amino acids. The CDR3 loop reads CASSYSGTGETSPLHF. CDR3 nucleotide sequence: TGTGCCAGCAGTTACTCGGGGACAGGGGAAACTTCACCCCTCCACTTT.

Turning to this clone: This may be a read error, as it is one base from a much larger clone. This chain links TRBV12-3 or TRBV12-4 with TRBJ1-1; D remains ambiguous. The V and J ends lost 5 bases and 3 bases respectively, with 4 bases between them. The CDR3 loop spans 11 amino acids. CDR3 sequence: CASSRDTEAFF. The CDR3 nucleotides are TGTGCCAGCAGTCGGGACACTGAAGCTTTCTTT.